This is a list of T cell receptor beta chains from one sample in a study of blood T cells in healthy people across ages. Via MiXCR, TCRdb re-called the 5' RACE reads, giving one row per CDR3 protein. The sample contains roughly 1,500,000 distinct CDR3 sequences, roughly 32% of which appear only once. The sequencing sample was made of blood. The receptor source for this set is a woman aged 25 to 45 in good health. Both conserved end residues are part of each CDR3. The D gene is left open where the match is weak. Expanded clones are given a class, and other clones once, few, many or no size at all.

d_gene | abundance | j_gene | v_gene | CDR3nt | CDR3aa
TRBD1 | - | TRBJ1-2 | TRBV10-3 | TGTGCCATCAGTGGGACGGGACAGTTTAACTATGGCTACACCTTC | CAISGTGQFNYGYTF
TRBD2 | - | TRBJ2-1 | TRBV28 | TGTGCCAGCAGTCCCCTCGCGGCGGGAGGGTACAATGAGCAGTTCTTC | CASSPLAAGGYNEQFF
- | - | TRBJ1-1 | TRBV4-1 | TGCGCCAGCAGCCAAGAATATGGGCAGGGAACTATGAACACTGGAGCTTTCTTT | CASSQEYGQGTMNTGAFF
- | - | TRBJ2-1 | TRBV5-1 | TGCGCCAGCAGCCCCAGGCAGAACACAGTGATAAGCAATGAGCAGTTCTTC | CASSPRQNTVISNEQFF
- | few | TRBJ2-7 | TRBV5-1 | TGCGCCAGCAGCTTGGTTACGGGGACCTACGAGCAGTACTTC | CASSLVTGTYEQYF
TRBD1 | few | TRBJ1-2 | TRBV10-3 | TGTGCCATCAGTGAGCAGGGGGCGGGCGGCTACACCTTC | CAISEQGAGGYTF
- | few | TRBJ1-1 | TRBV10-3 | TGTGCCATCAGACAGGGTCCGAACACTGAAGCTTTCTTT | CAIRQGPNTEAFF
TRBD2 | - | TRBJ2-2 | TRBV5-1 | TGCGCAGCGGGGGGGGCGGCGAACACCGGGGAGCTGTTTTTT | CAAGGAANTGELFF
TRBD2 | few | TRBJ2-3 | TRBV9 | TGTGCCAGCAGCGTAGCGACTAGCGGCTACACAGATACGCAGTATTTT | CASSVATSGYTDTQYF
- | few | TRBJ2-1 | TRBV5-1 | TGCGCCAGCAGCTTGCGCGAGGGGGATGAGCAGTTCTTC | CASSLREGDEQFF
- | - | TRBJ1-6 | TRBV6-1 | TGTGCCAGCGCGGAGGAGGACTCCTATAATTCACCCCTCCACTTT | CASAEEDSYNSPLHF
- | - | TRBJ1-1 | TRBV3-1 | TGTGCCAGCAGCCAGACGAAGGGTGAAGCTTTCTTT | CASSQTKGEAFF
TRBD2 | few | TRBJ2-3 | TRBV15 | TGTGCCACCAGCAGAGTCCTAGCGGGCTCTAGCACAGATACGCAGTATTTT | CATSRVLAGSSTDTQYF
TRBD1 | many | TRBJ2-1 | TRBV5-1 | TGCGCCAGCAGCTTGGGAAGGGGGCTTGGAAATGAGCAGTTCTTC | CASSLGRGLGNEQFF
TRBD2 | - | TRBJ2-1 | TRBV3-1 | TGTGCCAGCAGCCAAGACCAGGGGCCTCTTGCGGGGGGGCCAAGCTCCTACAATGAGCAGTTCTTC | CASSQDQGPLAGGPSSYNEQFF
TRBD1 | many | TRBJ2-1 | TRBV5-1 | TGTGCCAGCAGCTTAGTACAGGGGGCCTACAATGAGCAGTTCTTC | CASSLVQGAYNEQFF
- | few | TRBJ1-1 | TRBV12-3/TRBV12-4 | TGTGCCAGCAGTTCCAGGGCTTGGACTGAAGCTTTCTTT | CASSSRAWTEAFF
- | - | TRBJ2-4 | TRBV6-1 | TGTGCCAGTTTGACAGGGCCATTCCCAAACCTCGGGAGGATAAACATTCAGTACTTC | CASLTGPFPNLGRINIQYF
TRBD2 | - | TRBJ2-7 | TRBV12-3/TRBV12-4 | TGTGCCAGCAGGGGGGGAAGCCGGCGGGAGACCCGGTACTTC | CASRGGSRRETRYF
TRBD1 | few | TRBJ1-4 | TRBV29-1 | TGCAGCGCCGCGACAGGGGGAAATGAAAAACTGTTTTTT | CSAATGGNEKLFF
- | many | TRBJ1-2 | TRBV7-9 | - | CASSSFGNGYTF
TRBD2 | few | TRBJ2-3 | TRBV4-1 | TGCGCCAGCAGCGCCGGGGAGGGAGTGACAGATGCGCAGTATTTT | CASSAGEGVTDAQYF
- | few | TRBJ2-1 | TRBV11-2 | TGTGCCAGCAGCTTACGGTCGGGCCCTTACAATGAGCAGTTCTTC | CASSLRSGPYNEQFF
- | - | TRBJ2-5 | TRBV20-1 | TGCAGTGCTATTTCGGGGACGGGCAAAGAGACCCAGTACTTC | CSAISGTGKETQYF
TRBD1 | - | TRBJ2-1 | TRBV12-3/TRBV12-4 | TGTGCCAGCAGCCCCGGGACAGGGAGAGAAGGGCAGTTCTTC | CASSPGTGREGQFF
TRBD1 | - | TRBJ2-7 | TRBV9 | TGTGCCAGCAGCGTAGAGACAGGGGCCTCCTACGAGCAGTACTTC | CASSVETGASYEQYF
- | - | TRBJ2-1 | TRBV7-9 | TGTGCCAGCAGCTGGGATCTCTGGGAGCAGTTCTTC | CASSWDLWEQFF
TRBD2 | few | TRBJ2-5 | TRBV7-2 | TGTGCCAGCAGCCTTCAGACTAGCGGGGGGGCTAGAGAGACCCAGTACTTC | CASSLQTSGGARETQYF
- | - | TRBJ2-3 | TRBV7-2 | TGTGCCAACGGGCTCGGGGCAGGCGGGGCAGATACGCAGTATTTT | CANGLGAGGADTQYF
TRBD1 | few | TRBJ1-6 | TRBV28 | TGTGCCAGCAGGTCAGGGGGTTCCTATAATTCACCCCTCCACTTT | CASRSGGSYNSPLHF
TRBD1 | - | TRBJ1-1 | TRBV20-1 | TGCAGACCCACAGGGGCCACTGAAGCTTTCTTT | CRPTGATEAFF
- | - | TRBJ1-5 | TRBV28 | TGTGCCACCAGGGGAAGGGCTCTTCGTCAGCCCCAGCATTTT | CATRGRALRQPQHF
- | many | TRBJ2-5 | TRBV29-1 | TGCAGCGTTGAAGGGGTCCCCGTAGGGGAGACCCAGTACTTC | CSVEGVPVGETQYF
TRBD1 | many | TRBJ2-5 | TRBV4-1 | TGCGCCAGCAGCCCGACAGGGATAGAGACCCAGTACTTC | CASSPTGIETQYF
TRBD1 | - | TRBJ1-2 | TRBV3-1 | TGCGCCAGCAGCCAGACACAGGGGAGCGGCTACACCTTC | CASSQTQGSGYTF
TRBD1 | few | TRBJ2-3 | TRBV11-2 | TGTGCCAGCAGCCTGGGACAGAACGATGATACGCAGTATTTT | CASSLGQNDDTQYF
- | few | TRBJ2-7 | TRBV9 | TGTGCCAGCAGCGTAGCCCAGGGAACCTACGAGCAGTACTTC | CASSVAQGTYEQYF
TRBD1 | - | TRBJ2-7 | TRBV7-9 | TGTGCCAGCAGCTTAGTAGGTGGGGGACAGGTGATCTCCTACGAGCAGTACTTC | CASSLVGGGQVISYEQYF
- | - | TRBJ2-5 | TRBV5-5 | TGTGCCAGCAGCTGGGGGCCCAGCCAAGAGACCCAGTACTTC | CASSWGPSQETQYF
TRBD2 | - | TRBJ2-7 | TRBV5-1 | TGCGCCAGCAGCTTGGCTCCGACTAGCGGGAGAAACGAGCAGTACTTC | CASSLAPTSGRNEQYF
- | few | TRBJ1-1 | TRBV27 | TGTGCCAGCAGTTTTCCTCAGGACTCCTGGGAAGCTTTCTTT | CASSFPQDSWEAFF
TRBD1 | - | TRBJ1-3 | TRBV4-1 | TGCGCCAGCAGCCAAGTCTTTGCACAGGGGGCTGTATCTGAGAACACCATATATTTT | CASSQVFAQGAVSENTIYF
- | few | TRBJ2-1 | TRBV4-1 | TGCGCCAGCAGCCAAGTGGGGGGAATGAATGAGCAGTTCTTC | CASSQVGGMNEQFF
- | - | TRBJ2-2 | TRBV30 | TGTGCCTGGAGTCTCTGGGGGAGCGGCGGGGAGCTGTTTTTT | CAWSLWGSGGELFF
- | - | TRBJ1-1 | TRBV29-1 | TGCGGCGTTAGGTCATATGGGGGGTACACTGAAGCTTTCTTT | CGVRSYGGYTEAFF
TRBD1 | - | TRBJ1-4 | TRBV7-9 | TGTGCCAGCAGCTTAGTCGCCCGGACAGGCCATGAAAAACTGTTTTTT | CASSLVARTGHEKLFF